These T cell receptor beta chains were read from a single sample in a study of T-cell memory formation after mild COVID-19. TCRdb reanalysed the 5' RACE reads using MiXCR and keeps one entry per CDR3 protein. The table shows about 130,000 distinct CDR3 sequences, with more than 15% occurring only once. Sequencing was carried out using PBMCs or a T cell subset sorted from them (not recorded which). These receptors were obtained from a man in his late teens or twenties who had mild COVID-19 (a few samples of this study predate the infection). Cell type and time point are not known. Both conserved end residues are part of each CDR3. Fields, in order: V gene, D gene, J gene, clone size, CDR3 DNA, CDR3 protein. D genes are given only for firm matches. The size of a clone is reported for some rows only, either as once, few or many, or as a class for expanded clones.

V gene: TRBV20-1
D gene: NA
J gene: TRBJ2-3
clone size: few
CDR3 DNA: TGCAGTGCTAGAGTACAGGGCACAGATACGCAGTATTTT
CDR3 protein: CSARVQGTDTQYF

V gene: TRBV7-2
D gene: TRBD2
J gene: TRBJ2-2
clone size: few
CDR3 DNA: TGTGCCAGCAGCTTTTCTAGCGGGGCCCCCGGGGAGCTGTTTTTT
CDR3 protein: CASSFSSGAPGELFF

V gene: TRBV20-1
D gene: TRBD1
J gene: TRBJ2-7
clone size: NA
CDR3 DNA: TGCAGTGCTGAAGACTGGACAGGGAGCTACGAGCAGTACTTC
CDR3 protein: CSAEDWTGSYEQYF

V gene: TRBV11-1
D gene: TRBD2
J gene: TRBJ2-1
clone size: NA
CDR3 DNA: TGTGCCAGCAGCGACACTAGCGGGGGGCGGAATGAGCAGTTCTTC
CDR3 protein: CASSDTSGGRNEQFF

V gene: TRBV7-8
D gene: TRBD1
J gene: TRBJ1-3
clone size: NA
CDR3 DNA: TGTGCCAGCAGCCGGGACAGGGTCTCTGGAAACACCATATATTTT
CDR3 protein: CASSRDRVSGNTIYF

V gene: TRBV28
D gene: TRBD2
J gene: TRBJ2-3
clone size: few
CDR3 DNA: TGTGCCAGCAGTTTACAAGCGGGGGGACCCCCTAGCACAGATACGCAGTATTTT
CDR3 protein: CASSLQAGGPPSTDTQYF

V gene: TRBV29-1
D gene: TRBD2
J gene: TRBJ2-6
clone size: NA
CDR3 DNA: TGCAGCGTTGCTGGGGAGGGTACCGGGGCCAACGTCCTGACTTTC
CDR3 protein: CSVAGEGTGANVLTF

V gene: TRBV7-9
D gene: TRBD1
J gene: TRBJ1-2
clone size: NA
CDR3 DNA: TGTGCCAGCAGCGCTACCGGGACAGGGGGCTATGGCTACACCTTC
CDR3 protein: CASSATGTGGYGYTF

V gene: TRBV7-2
D gene: TRBD1
J gene: TRBJ1-6
clone size: few
CDR3 DNA: TGTGCCAGCAGCTTAGAGGCCAGGGGGCGTTCACCCCTCCACTTT
CDR3 protein: CASSLEARGRSPLHF

V gene: TRBV7-2
D gene: NA
J gene: TRBJ2-5
clone size: many
CDR3 DNA: TGTGCCAGCAGCTTAGTCCGGGCGCAAGAGACCCAGTACTTC
CDR3 protein: CASSLVRAQETQYF

V gene: TRBV6-6
D gene: NA
J gene: TRBJ1-3
clone size: few
CDR3 DNA: TGTGCCATCAATACGGGAGGAAACCCAAACACCATATATTTT
CDR3 protein: CAINTGGNPNTIYF

V gene: TRBV7-9
D gene: TRBD2
J gene: TRBJ2-5
clone size: NA
CDR3 DNA: TGTGCCAGCAGCGCTAGCGGCCAAGAGACCCAGTACTTC
CDR3 protein: CASSASGQETQYF

V gene: TRBV7-3
D gene: TRBD2
J gene: TRBJ2-3
clone size: few
CDR3 DNA: TGTGCCAGCGGGGGGGAGGGCACAGATACGCAGTATTTT
CDR3 protein: CASGGEGTDTQYF

V gene: TRBV20-1
D gene: TRBD1
J gene: TRBJ2-3
clone size: NA
CDR3 DNA: TGCAGTGCGGTTGACAGGGGAACAGATACGCAGTATTTT
CDR3 protein: CSAVDRGTDTQYF

V gene: TRBV12-3/TRBV12-4
D gene: NA
J gene: TRBJ1-4
clone size: NA
CDR3 DNA: TGTGCCAGCTCCGCAGGGTTCACTAATGAAAAACTGTTTTTT
CDR3 protein: CASSAGFTNEKLFF

V gene: TRBV5-1
D gene: TRBD1
J gene: TRBJ2-5
clone size: NA
CDR3 DNA: TGCGCCAGCAGCCCCGCGACAGGGGGAGAGACCCAGTACTTC
CDR3 protein: CASSPATGGETQYF

V gene: TRBV20-1
D gene: NA
J gene: TRBJ2-5
clone size: many
CDR3 DNA: TGCAGTGCTAGAGATGAGGGTACCCAGTACTTC
CDR3 protein: CSARDEGTQYF

V gene: TRBV7-9
D gene: TRBD1
J gene: TRBJ2-3
clone size: NA
CDR3 DNA: TGTGCCAGCAGCCGGGGACAGGGGCGCACAGATACGCAGTATTTT
CDR3 protein: CASSRGQGRTDTQYF

V gene: TRBV7-9
D gene: TRBD1
J gene: TRBJ2-7
clone size: many
CDR3 DNA: TGTGCCAGCAGCCTGACAGGGATCCACGAGCAGTACTTC
CDR3 protein: CASSLTGIHEQYF

V gene: TRBV6-6
D gene: TRBD2
J gene: TRBJ2-1
clone size: many
CDR3 DNA: TGTGCCAGCAGTTACGGGGGGGGTTCGGGTGAGCAGTTCTTC
CDR3 protein: CASSYGGGSGEQFF